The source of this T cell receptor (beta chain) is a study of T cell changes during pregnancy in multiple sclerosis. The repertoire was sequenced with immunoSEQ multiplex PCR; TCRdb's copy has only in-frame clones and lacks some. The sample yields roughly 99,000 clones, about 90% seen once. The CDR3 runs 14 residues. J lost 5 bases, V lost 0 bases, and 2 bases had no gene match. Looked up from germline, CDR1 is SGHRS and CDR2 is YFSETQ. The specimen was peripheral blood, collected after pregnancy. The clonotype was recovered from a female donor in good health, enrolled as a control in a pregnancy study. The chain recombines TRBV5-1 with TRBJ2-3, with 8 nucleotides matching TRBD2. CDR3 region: CASSLVSGRDTQYF. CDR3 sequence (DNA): TGCGCCAGCAGCTTGGTGAGCGGGAGAGATACGCAGTATTTT.